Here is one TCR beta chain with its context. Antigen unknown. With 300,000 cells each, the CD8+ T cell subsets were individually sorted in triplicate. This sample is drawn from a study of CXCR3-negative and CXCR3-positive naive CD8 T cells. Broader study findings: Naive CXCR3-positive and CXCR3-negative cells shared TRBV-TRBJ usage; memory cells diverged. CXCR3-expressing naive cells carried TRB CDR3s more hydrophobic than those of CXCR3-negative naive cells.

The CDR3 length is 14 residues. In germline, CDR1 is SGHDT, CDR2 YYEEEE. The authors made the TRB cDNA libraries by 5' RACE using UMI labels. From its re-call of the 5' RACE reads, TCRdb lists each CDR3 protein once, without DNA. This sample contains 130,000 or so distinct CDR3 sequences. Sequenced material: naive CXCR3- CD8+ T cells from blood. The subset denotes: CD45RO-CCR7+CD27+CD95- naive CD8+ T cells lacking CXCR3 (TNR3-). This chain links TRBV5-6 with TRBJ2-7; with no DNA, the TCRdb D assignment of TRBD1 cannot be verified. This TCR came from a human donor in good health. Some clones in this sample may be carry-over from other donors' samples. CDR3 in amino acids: CASSYGTDIYEQYF.